This T cell receptor (beta chain) was retrieved from a study of beta chain features in type 1 diabetes. Expressed TCRB transcripts were sequenced because the entire RNA isolate underwent reverse transcription. Profiling relied on immunoSEQ multiplex PCR, and the TCRdb table lists in-frame clones only, not all of them. The table records about 370,000 clones, about 10% of them present only once. This clone was seen many times. The antigen is unknown. Points from the study as a whole: People with Type 1 diabetes carried modestly yet significantly shorter TCRB CDR3s in all four CD4+ subsets.

The V end was cut by 7 bases, the J end by 5 bases, with 15 bases between. Germline assignment: CDR1 MDHEN and CDR2 SYDVKM. This CDR3 spans 14 amino acids. The gene calls are TRBV28 and TRBJ2-1; D may be TRBD1 (6 bases). Sequenced input: central memory CD4+ T cells from blood. The receptor comes from a man aged 25 to 40 with type 1 diabetes. The CDR3 DNA follows: TGTGCCAGCAATCTGGACAGATCTCACAATGAGCAGTTCTTC. Residues: CASNLDRSHNEQFF.